This TCR beta chain was identified during a study of CD8 T cells in Susac syndrome. Study-wide findings and caveats: Clonal expansion involving Susac CD8+ cells peaked in TEMRA cells and active patients.

CD8+ and CD4+ T cells circulating in blood were sequenced for TCR beta. Comments on this clonotype: Its matching antigen is unknown.

V was pared by 0 bases and J by 5 bases, with 7 bases of the junction left unmatched. The CDR3 totals 16 residues. CDR1 and CDR2 from the germline V gene are MNHEY and SVGEGT. Random hexamers were used to reverse transcribe the RNA input (about 0.45 to 1 ug). Amplification of TCR beta CDR3 across 54 Vbeta and 13 Jbeta was performed with immunoSEQ multiplex PCR. Using its own MiXCR run on the immunoSEQ multiplex PCR reads, TCRdb lists one record per CDR3 protein. This sample has 95,000 to 150,000 distinct CDR3 sequences, with more than 90% found just once. This receptor was obtained from a human donor with Susac syndrome. Sequencing was performed on CD8+ T cells from PBMCs. V and J are TRBV6-2 or TRBV6-3 and TRBJ2-5; 9 bases align to TRBD2. CDR3 bases: TGTGCCAGCAGTTACTCGACTAGCGGAGGCCTGGAGACCCAGTACTTC. Translated: CASSYSTSGGLETQYF.